A single sample gave rise to the 23 T cell receptor beta chains below, sequenced in a study of cytomegalovirus exposure and HLA in healthy donors. PCR was performed using 60 Vbeta and 13 Jbeta primers. Measured with immunoSEQ multiplex PCR; TCRdb has only the in-frame clones, and not every one. The sample yields around 210,000 clones, around 79% seen once. The sample was PBMCs. Receptors originate from a male donor in good health and CMV-seropositive.

V and J are TRBV7-9 and TRBJ2-3; 12 positions agree with TRBD2. Per germline, CDR1 SEHNR and CDR2 FQNEAQ (reference sequence). CDR3 length: 15 residues. V trimming: 3 bases; J trimming: 4 bases; junction bases outside the gene matches: 2. The CDR3 region has the DNA TGTGCCAGCAGCTTGACTAGCGGGAGTTCAGATACGCAGTATTTT. Protein: CASSLTSGSSDTQYF. Together with reference TRBV7-9 and TRBJ2-3, the CDR3 gives the full variable domain: DTGVSQNPRHKITKRGQNVTFRCDPISEHNRLYWYRQTLGQGPEFLTYFQNEAQLEKSRLLSDRFSAERPKGSFSTLEIQRTEQGDSAMYLCASSLTSGSSDTQYFGPGTRLTVL.

The V gene is TRBV25-1, the J gene TRBJ2-1; maybe TRBD2 (5 bases). V was clipped by 3 bases and J by 7 bases, with 13 bases between them. CDR3 length: 14 residues. Germline CDR1 reads MGHDK; CDR2 reads SYGVNS. CDR3 in amino acids: CASSDTTPGNEQFF. The CDR3 nucleotides are TGTGCCAGCAGTGATACTACCCCGGGGAATGAGCAGTTCTTC. The full variable domain, in which reference TRBV25-1 and TRBJ2-1 provide the parts outside the CDR3, is EADIYQTPRYLVIGTGKKITLECSQTMGHDKMYWYQQDPGMELHLIHYSYGVNSTEKGDLSSESTVSRIRTEHFPLTLESARPSHTSQYLCASSDTTPGNEQFFGPGTRLTVL.

J is TRBJ1-1 and V is TRBV25-1, with 11 bases aligning to TRBD1. With 5 bases clipped from V and 4 bases from J, the junction kept 6 bases outside the gene matches. The CDR3 contains 15 residues. Germline CDR1 reads MGHDK; CDR2 reads SYGVNS. DNA for the CDR3: TGTGCCAGCAGTCAAAGGACAGGGGGCGTCACTGAAGCTTTCTTT. Its translation is CASSQRTGGVTEAFF.

J is TRBJ2-7 and V is TRBV7-2; D may be TRBD2 (6 bases). CDR3 length equals 15 residues. CDR1 and CDR2 from the germline V gene are SGHTA and FQGNSA. The V gene lost 5 bases and the J gene lost 6 bases, with 20 bases spanning the gap. CDR3 DNA sequence: TGTGCCAGCAGCAAAGGGGAGACTAGAACCTCCGAGCAGTACTTC. Protein sequence: CASSKGETRTSEQYF.

This clone was seen a handful of times. This chain links TRBV6-4 with TRBJ1-1; tentatively, D is TRBD1 (5 bases). The CDR3 runs to 13 residues. Germline V lookup: CDR1 MRHNA, CDR2 SNTAGT. With 5 bases removed from V and 2 bases from J, the gap between germline ends came to 9 bases. The DNA of the CDR3 is TGTGCCAGCAGTATTGACAGAAACACTGAAGCTTTCTTT. Protein product: CASSIDRNTEAFF.

The V and J genes are TRBV5-1 and TRBJ1-4, with 7 bases lining up with TRBD1. CDR1 and CDR2 from the germline V gene are SGHRS and YFSETQ. V lost 0 bases to trimming and J lost 5 bases; unmatched junction nucleotides: 10. This CDR3 spans 17 amino acids. CDR3 in DNA: TGCGCCAGCAGCTTGGTGGGACAGAGGTGGCCGAATGAAAAACTGTTTTTT. Translation gives CASSLVGQRWPNEKLFF.

V usage is TRBV5-4 and J usage is TRBJ2-2; D unclear. The CDR3 loop spans 12 amino acids. Per the germline V gene, CDR1 is SGHNT and CDR2 is YYREEE (reference sequence). With 0 bases removed from V and 6 bases from J, the gap between germline ends came to 3 bases. The CDR3 protein is CASSLGPGELFF. CDR3 coding DNA: TGTGCCAGCAGCTTGGGGCCCGGGGAGCTGTTTTTT.

The chain couples TRBV28 to TRBJ1-1; the D gene is possibly TRBD1 (6 bases). Germline CDR1 is MDHEN and CDR2 is SYDVKM. The V and J ends lost 6 bases and 1 base respectively, with 12 bases between them. The CDR3 contains 14 residues. CDR3 nucleotides: TGTGCCAGCAGATCACCGGGACAGAACACTGAAGCTTTCTTT. Its translation: CASRSPGQNTEAFF.

The chain links TRBV4-2 to TRBJ2-1; TRBD2 agrees at 12 bases. The CDR3 runs to 16 residues. Per the germline V gene, CDR1 is LGHNA and CDR2 is YNFKEQ. V shed 3 bases and J 8 bases; nucleotides not matched to a gene: 8. The CDR3 spells CASSQPTSGGRDEQFF. CDR3 nucleotides: TGTGCCAGCAGCCAGCCCACTAGCGGGGGGCGTGATGAGCAGTTCTTC.

The chain recombines TRBV28 with TRBJ2-7; TRBD2 might be the D (6 bases). CDR1 is MDHEN, CDR2 SYDVKM, per germline. This CDR3 is built from 14 residues. The V and J ends lost 5 bases and 0 bases respectively, with 11 bases between them. CDR3 amino acids: CASSLAGISYEQYF. In DNA form, the CDR3 reads TGTGCCAGCAGTCTCGCGGGGATCTCCTACGAGCAGTACTTC.

This sequence joins TRBV9 and TRBJ1-1; 8 bases align to TRBD1. The CDR3 sequence is 14 residues long. Per germline, CDR1 SGDLS and CDR2 YYNGEE. V was clipped by 4 bases and J by 3 bases; unmatched bases: 5. CDR3 in amino acids: CASSQGQGDTEAFF. In DNA, the CDR3 is TGTGCCAGCAGCCAAGGACAGGGTGACACTGAAGCTTTCTTT.

This chain uses TRBV5-4 with TRBJ2-1; 11 positions agree with TRBD2. Germline V gives CDR1 SGHNT, CDR2 YYREEE (reference sequence). The CDR3 is 17 residues long. Trimming at V came to 0 bases and at J to 5 bases, leaving 7 bases not matched to a gene. The CDR3 bases are TGTGCCAGCAGCTTGGAACTAGCGGGAGTCTGGAACAATGAGCAGTTCTTC. Translation: CASSLELAGVWNNEQFF.

V is TRBV7-2 and J is TRBJ2-7; D not certain. This CDR3 has 13 residues. Germline V gives CDR1 SGHTA, CDR2 FQGNSA. Trimming removed 4 bases at V and 0 bases at J, with 7 bases between. CDR3 in DNA: TGTGCCAGCAGCTCCCCAATCTCCTACGAGCAGTACTTC. As protein: CASSSPISYEQYF.

The CDR3 bases are TGCGCCAGCAGCCAAGAACTAGCGGGCGTCACTACCTACGAGCAGTACTTC. It encodes CASSQELAGVTTYEQYF. This rearrangement joins TRBV4-3 to TRBJ2-7; 9 bases agree with TRBD2. The CDR3 has 17 residues. The germline V gene encodes CDR1 LGHNA and CDR2 YSLEER. V lost 0 bases to trimming and J lost 2 bases; unmatched junction nucleotides: 8.

The chain joins TRBV9 to TRBJ2-5; 16 bases match TRBD2. The germline V gene encodes CDR1 SGDLS and CDR2 YYNGEE. The CDR3 sequence is 19 residues long. J gave up 5 bases and V 0 bases, and 10 bases lay outside the gene matches. The CDR3 loop reads CASSVAPTVGLAGGETQYF. In DNA, the CDR3 is TGTGCCAGCAGCGTAGCCCCCACCGTGGGACTAGCGGGGGGGGAGACCCAGTACTTC.

This clone was counted a few times. The rearrangement joins TRBV7-2 to TRBJ2-7; weak D call: TRBD1 (6 bases). Trimming removed 5 bases from V and 0 bases from J, with 11 bases in between. The CDR3 has 14 amino acids. Germline V gene data show CDR1 as SGHTA and CDR2 as FQGNSA. The CDR3, as DNA: TGTGCCAGCAGCCGAGGGGGTAGCTCCTACGAGCAGTACTTC. It translates to CASSRGGSSYEQYF.

In this sample, this clone turned up a few times. The chain employs TRBV2 and TRBJ2-1; TRBD2 agrees at 9 bases. This CDR3 has 18 residues. The germline CDR1 and CDR2 sequences are SNHLY and FYNNEI. After removal of 10 bases from V and 2 bases from J, the junction contained 18 bases not matched to a gene. Here the CDR3 reads CAIFSGGFSGGTYNEQFF. The CDR3 DNA reads as TGTGCCATCTTTTCCGGGGGCTTTAGCGGGGGTACCTACAATGAGCAGTTCTTC.

The chain employs TRBV27 and TRBJ2-7, with D possibly being TRBD2 (6 bases). V lost 5 bases and J lost 3, with 17 bases in between. The CDR3 is 15 residues long. Germline V gives CDR1 MNHEY, CDR2 SMNVEV (reference sequence). DNA of the CDR3: TGTGCCAGCAGTCGTGGAGGGAGACAGAGCTACGAGCAGTACTTC. Translating gives CASSRGGRQSYEQYF.

The V and J genes are TRBV6-5 and TRBJ2-1; 7 bases map to TRBD2. This CDR3 region has 15 residues. Per the germline V gene, CDR1 is MNHEY and CDR2 is SVGAGI. After removal of 7 bases from V and 0 bases from J, the junction contained 6 bases not matched to a gene. CDR3 DNA: TGTGCCAGCACCCTAGCGGCAAGCTCCTACAATGAGCAGTTCTTC. This codes for CASTLAASSYNEQFF.

The chain recombines TRBV7-2 with TRBJ2-7; D may be TRBD2 (5 bases). With 5 bases removed from V and 1 base from J, the gap between germline ends came to 15 bases. The CDR3 contains 15 residues. Germline V lookup: CDR1 SGHTA, CDR2 FQGNSA. For the CDR3, the DNA is TGTGCCAGCAGCGCCCCGCGGGTAGGGTCCTACGAGCAGTACTTC. It is translated as CASSAPRVGSYEQYF. Drawing the rest from reference TRBV7-2 and TRBJ2-7, the complete variable domain is GAGVSQSPSNKVTEKGKDVELRCDPISGHTALYWYRQSLGQGLEFLIYFQGNSAPDKSGLPSDRFSAERTGGSVSTLTIQRTQQEDSAVYLCASSAPRVGSYEQYFGPGTRLTVT.

This clone was seen only a few times. The junction shows a germline mismatch at one end, possibly a read error. This chain uses TRBV7-9 with TRBJ1-6, with 8 bases matching TRBD1. Germline V gives CDR1 SEHNR, CDR2 FQNEAQ (reference sequence). The CDR3 extends over 16 amino acids. The CDR3 DNA is TGTTCCAGCAGCTTAGCACACGGGACAGGTGATTCACCCCTCCACTTT. Amino acid sequence: CSSSLAHGTGDSPLHF.

The chain uses TRBV9 and TRBJ1-1, with D possibly matching TRBD1 (5 bases). V shed 3 bases and J shed 5 bases, with 11 bases lying between them. This CDR3 has 13 amino acids. Germline V gene sequence: CDR1 SGDLS, CDR2 YYNGEE. The CDR3 is CASSARVKTEAFF. CDR3 nucleotide sequence: TGTGCCAGCAGCGCCAGGGTAAAGACTGAAGCTTTCTTT.

The chain couples TRBV14 to TRBJ1-6; TRBD1 is a possible D gene (5 bases). The V gene's germline CDR1 is SGHDN and CDR2 FVKESK. There are 16 residues in the CDR3. V was cut by 3 bases and J by 4 bases, with 13 bases left in between. This CDR3 reads CASSQEGPYYNSPLHF. Written as DNA, the CDR3 is TGTGCCAGCAGCCAGGAGGGACCCTATTATAATTCACCCCTCCACTTT.